The TCR beta chain under discussion was sequenced for a study of molecular identifiers for immune sequencing clone quantification. Across the whole study: Split five ways in replicates, RNA from around 20,000 or 99,000 naive CD8 cells had four portions sequenced.

In regard to this clonotype: At one end the junction does not follow the germline gene, possibly because of a read error.

TCRdb fed the PCR reads into MiXCR, producing one record per CDR3 protein. The table lists a few hundred thousand distinct CDR3 sequences, about 22% of them singletons. Sorted inputs of about 19,000 to 1,100,000 cells, with 10%, 30% or 50% RNA, yielded naive CD8 libraries. Sorting was used to obtain naive CD8 T cells (CD8+CD4-CCR7+CD45RA+). The CDR3 loop spans 13 amino acids. The germline CDR1 and CDR2 sequences are SGHAT and FQNNGV. Sequenced input: naive CD8+ T cells from blood, with Jurkat cell RNA spiked in. The subset was: FACS-sorted CD8+CD4-CCR7+CD45RA+ naive T cells. The V and J genes are TRBV11-2 and TRBJ2-1, with D possibly being TRBD2 (6 bases). The TCR originated in a human donor in good health. Some libraries in this study had Jurkat cell RNA spiked in. CDR3 sequence reads: CASSSTPGDEQSF. In nucleotides, the CDR3 is TGTGCCAGCAGCTCCACCCCGGGGGATGAGCAGTCCTTC.